The clone carrying this T cell receptor beta chain was recorded at least ten times. The source of the sample is a study of blood T cells in healthy people across ages. A J-beta primer mix and a sample-barcoded 5' primer were used in a second PCR of roughly 7 to 12 cycles. MiXCR, applied by TCRdb to the 5' RACE reads, yields one record per CDR3 protein. In the table there are 850,000 or so distinct CDR3 sequences, 29% of which are singletons. This receptor was obtained from an elderly woman in good health. Sequencing was performed on blood.

Here the CDR3 reads CASSPSWPKNIQYF. The DNA for the CDR3 is TGTGCCAGCAGCCCCTCGTGGCCCAAAAACATTCAGTACTTC. The chain combines TRBV28 with TRBJ2-4, with unresolved D. The germline V and J ends were trimmed by 6 bases and 2 bases, with 11 bases remaining between them. The CDR3 length is 14 residues. Per germline, CDR1 MDHEN and CDR2 SYDVKM.